This T cell receptor beta chain was sequenced in a study of long-term antiretroviral therapy in people with HIV (dated by TCRdb to between 2021 and 2022). In the study overall: Collection of the earliest samples took place about a decade ahead of the 2015 WHO recommendation for immediate ART, at a time when ART was typically delayed until CD4 counts fell. Of the roughly 31 participants with HIV, approximately twelve were female. A retrospective serial study tested whether ART initiation and durable HIV suppression were associated with changes in peripheral blood TRB repertoire composition and diversity. A total of roughly 200 cryopreserved PBMC samples came from 25 to 30 adults with confirmed HIV infection and were collected serially over a mean of around 6 years (range 1-12). No cross-contamination during QIAcube processing turned up in test extractions that ran a monoclonal T-cell line alongside 33 polyclonal samples. The study at large found these results: Inferences about post-ART repertoire changes are limited because no data were available on ART adherence, viral resistance or therapy changes. The samples were dated from about 2004 to 2018, and the ART regimens that were used may be less effective than current ART regimens. Expanded TRB clones identified before ART initiation dominated the repertoire at all time points, although this dominance fluctuated and declined in many PLHIV after ART. A significant increase in TRB diversity was found to be associated with ART initiation, although TRB diversity was observed to remain significantly below that of transplant donor controls even after long-term ART. Because pre-ART samples had limited cell numbers, profiling was done on unsorted PBMC rather than on sorted CD4+ and CD8+ T cells. Since PBMC availability was limited, sequencing covered only the TCR beta chain, with no alpha chain pairing. Compared with controls, HIV repertoires had narrower CDR3 length ranges, and the network structure pointed to an antigen-experienced repertoire that shifted only slightly toward naive after ART.

To be included, a participant needed at least one PBMC sample from before ART initiation plus at least two post-ART samples. Every participant with HIV received treatment in the United States of America. Cryopreserved samples of about 0.95-11 million PBMC were thawed and washed before DNA extraction. At the time of the earliest PBMC sample for each participant with HIV, ages ranged from about 23 to 60 years. Each participant contributed PBMC samples from 1-4 timepoints before ART initiation and 2-8 timepoints after ART initiation, with a median of 7 samples. Serial HIV viral load, CD4+ T-cell count, ART history and demographic data were obtained for every participant. Using a Qiagen kit on a QIAcube, genomic DNA was extracted from unsorted PBMC, with samples processed in batches of 12. On this clone: No antigen is known for it. Base qualities are missing; no much larger clone stands one base away.

The CDR3, from cysteine to phenylalanine, totals 14 residues. Just CDR3 DNA is preserved here, 42 bases in frame from base 1. The germline V gene encodes CDR1 KGHSH and CDR2 LQKENI. Germline trimming amounts to 3 bases on V and 7 bases on J, with 8 as the count of junction bases outside the gene matches. Sequencing of the TRB variable region was done with the immunoSEQ hsTCRB v3.0 assay at survey level resolution. A depth of roughly 35,000-55,000 T-cell genomes per sample was targeted for TRB sequencing. An Illumina MiSeq with a v3 150-cycle kit was used to sequence the pooled TRB libraries. The source study handled its data this way. Analysis of repertoires was carried out in R inside a reproducible Nextflow workflow spanning QC, data transformation and analysis. LymphoSeq2, an R package for exploring AIRR-Seq data, was used to implement the custom analyses. A few samples that yielded fewer than 5000 total TRB sequences were excluded, so that 200 or so HIV repertoires were analyzed. Among the roughly 190 retained HIV repertoires, 55 to 60 were collected before ART initiation and 120 to 140 were collected after ART initiation. Each repertoire was downsampled to 5000 TRB nucleotide sequences, and summary statistics were averaged across 100 downsampling iterations. TRB sequences were retained for analysis only if CDR3 regions of at least seven amino acids were present. A Shannon entropy-derived clonality score and the Gini coefficient were used to measure diversity. Repertoire networks linked the top 5000 CDR3 amino acid sequences whenever two sequences differed by an edit distance of one. For TRB CDR3 amino acid sequences, GLIPH2 was used to predict antigen specificity groups and MHC restriction. Known CMV, EBV, HIV or tissue antigen associations were flagged by matching CDR3 amino acid sequences against VDJdb and McPAS-TCR. Pre-ART, post-ART and control groups were compared with Wilcoxon signed-rank tests and Holm-Bonferroni correction. Here the immuneACCESS table is served through TCRdb, limited to in-frame sequences with V and J called. Missing clones are a known gap in these copies; in checked studies unresolved V genes cover under half, and the rest lacks a known reason. The V and J calls and clone size come from that table; D and trimming were worked out from the DNA. The sample yields around 20,000 clones; around three quarters were counted once. The ten largest clones add up to 6.9% of the sample.

Here the sequenced sample was unsorted PBMCs, taken 2.2 years after starting antiretroviral therapy. This clonotype originated in a man aged 45 to 65 with HIV. Recombination joined TRBV18 with TRBJ2-7, and 8 junction bases match TRBD1. The nucleotide sequence is TGTGCCAGCTCACCGGGACAGGTCCAGGGAGAGCAGTACTTC. Protein translation: CASSPGQVQGEQYF.